Below, 4 T cell receptor beta chains from the same sample are listed, as sequenced in a study of graft-versus-host responses after intestinal transplantation. Produced via immunoSEQ multiplex PCR; TCRdb's table is partial and in-frame only. The sample holds around 97,000 clones, 91% seen once. Their recognized antigens are unknown. Source: unstimulated CD4+ T cells sorted from spleen or lymph node cells, taken before transplant. The receptors were sampled from a human donor who was the organ donor for an intestinal transplant.

The chain couples TRBV12-5 to TRBJ2-3; TRBD2 is a possible D gene (6 bases). Per germline, CDR1 LGHNT and CDR2 FRNRAP. The CDR3 sequence is 14 residues long. V lost 5 bases and J 0 bases, leaving 9 bases between the germline ends. CDR3 protein: CASGTAGSTDTQYF. The CDR3 region has the DNA TGTGCTAGTGGTACCGCGGGGAGCACAGATACGCAGTATTTT.

Of note for this clone: Relative to the germline gene, one junction end is altered; a read error may explain this. V usage is TRBV7-7 and J usage is TRBJ2-1, with D perhaps TRBD1 (5 bases). The CDR3 has 13 residues. Germline assignment: CDR1 SSHAT and CDR2 FNYEAQ (reference sequence). The CDR3 DNA reads TGTGCTAGCAGCTTGGGAAGACAGTATGAGCAGTTCTTC. This codes for CASSLGRQYEQFF. The full variable domain, its missing parts supplied by reference TRBV7-7 and TRBJ2-1, is GAGVSQSPRYKVTKRGQDVTLRCDPISSHATLYWYQQALGQGPEFLTYFNYEAQPDKSGLPSDRFSAERPEGSISTLTIQRTEQRDSAMYRCASSLGRQYEQFFGPGTRLTVL.

The CDR3 region is CASSRQSNSGNTIYF. The CDR3 DNA follows: TGTGCCAGCTCCCGACAGTCCAACTCTGGAAACACCATATATTTT. This chain connects TRBV7-6 to TRBJ1-3; D perhaps matches TRBD1 (5 bases). This CDR3 comprises 15 residues. Germline values: CDR1 SGHVS, CDR2 FNYEAQ. V shed 8 bases and J shed 0 bases, with 14 bases lying between them. Drawing the rest from reference TRBV7-6 and TRBJ1-3, the complete variable domain is GAGVSQSPRYKVTKRGQDVALRCDPISGHVSLYWYRQALGQGPEFLTYFNYEAQQDKSGLPNDRFSAERPEGSISTLTIQRTEQRDSAMYRCASSRQSNSGNTIYFGEGSWLTVV.

This rearrangement joins TRBV29-1 to TRBJ2-1; no clear D gene. Trimming shortened V by 5 bases and J by 0 bases, and 11 bases separated the two germline ends. The CDR3 length is 14 residues. CDR1 is SQVTM, CDR2 ANQGSEA, per germline. In DNA, the CDR3 is TGCAGCGTTATGAGCCGAAGCTCCTACAATGAGCAGTTCTTC. Translation gives CSVMSRSSYNEQFF.